Below are 24 T cell receptor beta chains sequenced from a single sample in a study of lymphopenia after photon versus proton radiotherapy. The table came from immunoSEQ multiplex PCR; TCRdb's copy has only in-frame clones and leaves some out. The data contain approximately 12,000 clones, about 85% of them singletons. The material was peripheral blood, obtained from a patient treated with photon-based radiotherapy. These receptors all come from a man aged 60-69 years with pancreatic cancer.

This chain joins TRBV5-8 and TRBJ1-5, with 7 bases identical to TRBD1. The CDR3 length is 15 residues. Germline V CDR1 and CDR2: SGHTS, YDEGEE. V dropped 4 bases and J dropped 6; count of bases not matched to a gene: 10. The CDR3 nucleotides are TGTGCCAGCAGCCTCCAGACAGGGATTGTTCAGCCCCAGCATTTT. It yields the protein CASSLQTGIVQPQHF.

The gene calls are TRBV6-5 and TRBJ2-7; TRBD2 is a possible D gene (5 bases). The CDR3 is 11 residues long. Germline lookup yields CDR1 MNHEY and CDR2 SVGAGI. With 6 bases removed from V and 7 bases from J, the gap between germline ends came to 10 bases. The CDR3 spells CASSGWEEQYF. CDR3 coding DNA: TGTGCCAGCAGCGGATGGGAGGAGCAGTACTTC.

This chain uses TRBV14 with TRBJ1-2; 7 bases are a match to TRBD1. Germline values: CDR1 SGHDN, CDR2 FVKESK. The length of the CDR3 is 13 residues. The trim removed 4 bases at V and 4 bases at J, leaving 3 bases unmatched. The CDR3 DNA is TGTGCCAGCAGCCCAGGGGGAACCTATGGCTACACCTTC. Its translation: CASSPGGTYGYTF.

V is TRBV27 and J is TRBJ2-4; maybe TRBD1 (5 bases). V lost 1 base, J lost 5 bases, and 6 bases lay in between. The CDR3 is 13 amino acids. CDR1 MNHEY and CDR2 SMNVEV come from the germline V gene (reference sequence). The CDR3 region has the DNA TGTGCCAGCAGTTTATTAGGGGAAAACATTCAGTACTTC. Encoded protein: CASSLLGENIQYF.

The V call is TRBV7-3, the J call TRBJ2-1, with D perhaps TRBD1 (5 bases). Germline CDR1 SGHTA, CDR2 FQGTGA. This CDR3 spans 15 amino acids. V was cut by 3 bases and J by 3 bases, with 12 bases left in between. The CDR3 sequence is CASSLSGNRYNEQFF. The CDR3 region has the DNA TGTGCCAGCAGCTTGTCAGGGAACCGCTACAATGAGCAGTTCTTC. Combining the CDR3 with reference TRBV7-3 and TRBJ2-1 gives the whole variable domain GAGVSQTPSNKVTEKGKYVELRCDPISGHTALYWYRQSLGQGPEFLIYFQGTGAADDSGLPNDRFFAVRPEGSVSTLKIQRTERGDSAVYLCASSLSGNRYNEQFFGPGTRLTVL.

J is TRBJ1-6 and V is TRBV7-9; maybe TRBD1 (5 bases). The CDR3 runs to 17 residues. Trimming took off 0 bases at V and 9 bases at J, with 18 bases between the two ends. CDR1 SEHNR and CDR2 FQNEAQ come from the germline V gene (reference sequence). CDR3 nucleotide sequence: TGTGCCAGCAGCTTAGCGGGGACTCCATTTCGCAGTTCACCCCTCCACTTT. As protein: CASSLAGTPFRSSPLHF.

The rearrangement links TRBV6-5 to TRBJ1-6; D call uncertain. Germline CDR1 and CDR2: MNHEY and SVGAGI. The CDR3 totals 13 residues. Trimming left V 7 bases short and J 8 bases short, with 12 bases between. The CDR3 nucleotides are TGTGCCAGCATTGAAGGGAGGCATTCACCCCTCCACTTT. It yields the protein CASIEGRHSPLHF.

With regard to this clone: Relative to the germline gene, one junction end is altered; a read error may explain this. V and J are TRBV6-6 and TRBJ2-3; unclear D gene. This CDR3 has 16 amino acids. Per germline, CDR1 MNHNY and CDR2 SVGAGI (reference sequence). The CDR3 bases are TGTGCCAGCAGTCACTCGACCCCTACGGGCACAGATACGCAGTATTTT. Amino acids: CASSHSTPTGTDTQYF.

This chain connects TRBV2 to TRBJ2-7; D gene uncertain. Germline-derived CDR1 and CDR2 are SNHLY and FYNNEI. The germline V and J ends were trimmed by 4 bases and 3 bases, with 10 bases remaining between them. CDR3 size: 13 residues. The DNA for the CDR3 is TGTGCCAGCAGTGTAAGAGGCCTCTACGAGCAGTACTTC. Protein: CASSVRGLYEQYF.

The chain is built from TRBV5-1 and TRBJ1-2; 9 bases fit TRBD1. CDR3 size: 14 residues. The germline gives CDR1 SGHRS, CDR2 YFSETQ. V dropped 0 bases and J dropped 8; count of bases not matched to a gene: 5. CDR3 residues: CASSLERTGDGYTF. The CDR3, as DNA: TGCGCCAGCAGCTTGGAACGGACAGGGGACGGCTACACCTTC.

V is TRBV7-9 and J is TRBJ2-3; TRBD2 aligns across 11 bases. V gave up 2 bases and J gave up 5 bases; unmatched junction bases: 6. CDR3 size: 16 residues. Germline V gives CDR1 SEHNR, CDR2 FQNEAQ (reference sequence). The CDR3 is CASSLISGGAIDTQYF. The CDR3 DNA sequence: TGTGCCAGCAGCTTAATTAGCGGGGGGGCGATAGATACGCAGTATTTT.

The genes are TRBV6-5 and TRBJ1-1; D might be TRBD1 (6 bases). Germline lookup yields CDR1 MNHEY and CDR2 SVGAGI. Trimming removed 4 bases from V and 5 bases from J, with 17 bases in between. This CDR3 has 15 residues. The CDR3 nucleotides are TGTGCCAGCAGTTCCGCATCGACAGGTGGGACTGAAGCTTTCTTT. Translation gives CASSSASTGGTEAFF.

The V and J genes are TRBV5-1 and TRBJ1-4; the D gene is possibly TRBD1 (6 bases). Per the germline V gene, CDR1 is SGHRS and CDR2 is YFSETQ. V was shortened by 0 bases and J by 3 bases, with 6 bases between the two germline ends. The CDR3 has 14 amino acids. The DNA for the CDR3 is TGCGCCAGCAGCTTGGAGGGGGCTAATGAAAAACTGTTTTTT. Encoded protein: CASSLEGANEKLFF.

This rearrangement joins TRBV19 to TRBJ2-6; unclear D gene. Germline CDR1 and CDR2: LNHDA and SQIVND (reference sequence). Trimming cost V 6 bases and J 2 bases, with 5 bases left between them. This CDR3 contains 13 residues. The CDR3 loop is CASSPTGANVLTF. The CDR3 DNA is TGTGCCAGTAGCCCAACTGGGGCCAACGTCCTGACTTTC. Combining the CDR3 with reference TRBV19 and TRBJ2-6 gives the whole variable domain DGGITQSPKYLFRKEGQNVTLSCEQNLNHDAMYWYRQDPGQGLRLIYYSQIVNDFQKGDIAEGYSVSREKKESFPLTVTSAQKNPTAFYLCASSPTGANVLTFGAGSRLTVL.

The J gene is TRBJ1-2, the V gene TRBV4-1; 7 bases fit TRBD1. The CDR3 sequence is 20 residues long. The germline gives CDR1 MGHRA, CDR2 YSYEKL. V was clipped by 1 base and J by 4 bases; unmatched bases: 21. CDR3 amino acids: CASSQAVFNSGTAVPYGYTF. The CDR3, as DNA: TGCGCCAGCAGCCAAGCCGTATTTAACTCCGGGACAGCCGTACCCTATGGCTACACCTTC.

The rearrangement joins TRBV2 to TRBJ1-6; maybe TRBD1 (6 bases). The V and J ends lost 5 bases and 7 bases respectively, with 18 bases between them. Germline V gene data show CDR1 as SNHLY and CDR2 as FYNNEI. CDR3 length: 16 residues. The CDR3 reads CASSQGGGQMNSPLHF. The CDR3 bases are TGTGCCAGCAGTCAGGGAGGGGGGCAGATGAATTCACCCCTCCACTTT.

V gene TRBV5-1 combines with J gene TRBJ2-1; TRBD1 agrees at 7 bases. V gave up 4 bases and J gave up 4 bases; unmatched junction bases: 5. Germline values: CDR1 SGHRS, CDR2 YFSETQ. The CDR3 is 14 residues long. The CDR3 sequence is CASSRGQPYNEQFF. CDR3 nucleotides: TGCGCCAGCAGCCGGGGACAGCCTTACAATGAGCAGTTCTTC.

The V gene is TRBV27, the J gene TRBJ1-2; TRBD1 matches at 8 bases. The CDR3 is made up of 16 amino acids. Trimming cost V 3 bases and J 7 bases; bases outside gene matches: 13. CDR1 and CDR2 (germline): MNHEY, SMNVEV (reference sequence). The CDR3 bases are TGTGCCAGCAGTTTGTACAGGGGGGCGCTTGGAAGTGGCTACACCTTC. Protein sequence: CASSLYRGALGSGYTF.

The gene calls are TRBV11-2 and TRBJ2-2; D possibly uses TRBD1 or TRBD2 (5 bases each). Germline V gene sequence: CDR1 SGHAT, CDR2 FQNNGV. This CDR3 is built from 17 residues. V shed 5 bases and J shed 2 bases, with 18 bases lying between them. CDR3 in amino acids: CASSERDPRFNTGELFF. The CDR3 coding sequence is TGTGCCAGCAGCGAAAGGGACCCCAGGTTCAACACCGGGGAGCTGTTTTTT.

CDR3 region: CASSPRDSGYEQYF. The CDR3 bases are TGTGCCAGCAGCCCCCGGGACAGCGGTTACGAGCAGTACTTC. This chain links TRBV5-4 with TRBJ2-7; 7 positions match TRBD1. Germline trimming cut 4 bases from V and 4 bases from J; bases unmatched to any gene: 8. CDR1 SGHNT and CDR2 YYREEE come from the germline V gene (reference sequence). The CDR3 loop spans 14 amino acids. Filled out from reference TRBV5-4 and TRBJ2-7, the complete variable domain reads ETGVTQSPTHLIKTRGQQVTLRCSSQSGHNTVSWYQQALGQGPQFIFQYYREEENGRGNFPPRFSGLQFPNYSSELNVNALELDDSALYLCASSPRDSGYEQYFGPGTRLTVT.

Comments on this clone: This sample also contains other DNA sequences that code for the same CDR3. The chain is built from TRBV29-1 and TRBJ2-1, with D unclear. The V gene lost 5 bases and the J gene lost 5 bases, with 4 bases spanning the gap. The CDR3 contains 10 residues. The germline V gene has CDR1 SQVTM and CDR2 ANQGSEA. Written as DNA, the CDR3 is TGCAGCGTTCGTGACAATGAGCAGTTCTTC. Its translation is CSVRDNEQFF.

This sequence joins TRBV6-1 and TRBJ1-5; D remains ambiguous. This CDR3 is built from 14 residues. CDR1 and CDR2 from the germline V gene are MNHNS and SASEGT. Trimming removed 8 bases from V and 0 bases from J, with 11 bases in between. The CDR3 region is CASRGGISNQPQHF. The CDR3 bases are TGTGCCAGCCGGGGAGGAATTAGCAATCAGCCCCAGCATTTT.

The rearrangement links TRBV7-9 to TRBJ2-5; 8 nucleotides match TRBD1. Germline assignment: CDR1 SEHNR and CDR2 FQNEAQ (reference sequence). Trimming cost V 5 bases and J 7 bases; bases outside gene matches: 3. The CDR3 is 12 residues long. CDR3 region: CASSTTGVTQYF. CDR3 in DNA: TGTGCCAGCAGCACGACAGGGGTGACCCAGTACTTC.

The V call is TRBV9, the J call TRBJ1-2; maybe TRBD1 (5 bases). V was pared by 0 bases and J by 2 bases, with 14 bases between. The CDR3 runs 16 residues. Germline CDR1 is SGDLS and CDR2 is YYNGEE. The chain's CDR3 is CASSVDQGWGNYGYTF. CDR3 nucleotides: TGTGCCAGCAGCGTAGACCAGGGCTGGGGGAACTATGGCTACACCTTC.